What follows describes a single T cell receptor (beta chain). The antigen is unknown. The data were produced by immunoSEQ multiplex PCR, yet TCRdb's version contains in-frame clones alone and is incomplete. The sample lists 400,000 or so clones, around nine tenths occurring once. The entry originates in a study of Ad26.COV2.S vaccination and SARS-CoV-2 variants. Regarding the study as a whole: Vaccine recipients showed a spike-specific TCR breadth that was higher than in placebo recipients.

The CDR3 runs 16 residues. The J segment lost 3 bases and the V segment lost 4 bases, leaving 8 bases of the junction unmatched. Germline V gene sequence: CDR1 SGHDN, CDR2 FVKESK. The treatment denotes: around 19 received Ad26.COV2.S at low or high dose, single or two shots; 5 received placebo; per-sample allocation not given. Specimen acquisition occurred on day 63 following the initial vaccine or placebo injection. This rearrangement joins TRBV14 to TRBJ2-1; 8 nucleotides line up with TRBD1. This TCR derives from a person between 18 and 65 years old who received the Ad26.COV2.S COVID-19 vaccine or a placebo. The source was peripheral blood, collected in a trial of Ad26.COV2.S vaccine versus placebo. The CDR3 here is CASSRAGTGDYNEQFF. CDR3 nucleotides: TGTGCCAGCAGCCGGGCCGGGACAGGAGACTACAATGAGCAGTTCTTC.